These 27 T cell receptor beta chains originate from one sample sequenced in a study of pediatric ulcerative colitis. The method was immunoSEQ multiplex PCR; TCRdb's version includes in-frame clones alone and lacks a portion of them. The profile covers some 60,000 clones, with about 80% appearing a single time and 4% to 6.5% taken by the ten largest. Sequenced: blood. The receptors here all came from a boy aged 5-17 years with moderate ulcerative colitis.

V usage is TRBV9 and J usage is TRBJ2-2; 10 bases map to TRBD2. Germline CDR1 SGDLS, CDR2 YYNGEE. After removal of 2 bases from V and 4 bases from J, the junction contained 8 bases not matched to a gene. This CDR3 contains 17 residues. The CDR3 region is CASSVSSGRGATGELFF. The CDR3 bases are TGTGCCAGCAGCGTTTCTAGCGGGAGAGGTGCCACCGGGGAGCTGTTTTTT.

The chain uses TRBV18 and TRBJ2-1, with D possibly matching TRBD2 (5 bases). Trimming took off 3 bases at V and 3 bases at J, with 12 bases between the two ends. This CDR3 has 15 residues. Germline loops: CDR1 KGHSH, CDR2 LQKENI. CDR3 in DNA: TGTGCCAGCTCACCCACTAGGGTGCACTACAATGAGCAGTTCTTC. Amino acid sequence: CASSPTRVHYNEQFF.

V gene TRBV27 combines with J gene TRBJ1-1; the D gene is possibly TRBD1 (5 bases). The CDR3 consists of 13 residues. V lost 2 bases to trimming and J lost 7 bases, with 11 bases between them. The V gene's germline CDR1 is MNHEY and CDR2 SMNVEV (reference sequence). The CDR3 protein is CASSLGGASEAFF. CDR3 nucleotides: TGTGCCAGCAGTTTAGGAGGGGCGAGTGAAGCTTTCTTT.

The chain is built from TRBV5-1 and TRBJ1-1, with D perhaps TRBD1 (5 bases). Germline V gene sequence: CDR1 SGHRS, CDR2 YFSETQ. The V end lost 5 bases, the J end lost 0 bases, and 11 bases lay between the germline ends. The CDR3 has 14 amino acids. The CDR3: CASSAGTVNTEAFF. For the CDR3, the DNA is TGCGCCAGCAGTGCTGGGACGGTGAACACTGAAGCTTTCTTT.

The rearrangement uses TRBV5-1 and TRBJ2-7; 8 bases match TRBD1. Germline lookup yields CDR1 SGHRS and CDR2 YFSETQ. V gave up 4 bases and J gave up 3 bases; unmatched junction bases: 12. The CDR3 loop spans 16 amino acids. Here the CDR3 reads CASSLTAGTGDYEQYF. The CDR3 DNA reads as TGCGCCAGCAGCCTAACCGCCGGGACAGGCGACTACGAGCAGTACTTC.

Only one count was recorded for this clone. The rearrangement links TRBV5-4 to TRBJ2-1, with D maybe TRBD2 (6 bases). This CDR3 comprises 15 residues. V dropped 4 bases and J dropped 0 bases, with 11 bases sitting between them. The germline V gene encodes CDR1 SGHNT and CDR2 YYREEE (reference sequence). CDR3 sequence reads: CASSPAGSSYNEQFF. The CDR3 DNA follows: TGTGCCAGCAGCCCGGCGGGGAGCTCCTACAATGAGCAGTTCTTC.

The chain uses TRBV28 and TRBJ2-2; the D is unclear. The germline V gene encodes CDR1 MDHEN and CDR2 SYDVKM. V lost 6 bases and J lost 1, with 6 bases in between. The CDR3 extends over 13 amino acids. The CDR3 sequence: CASRSGNTGELFF. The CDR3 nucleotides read TGTGCCAGCAGGTCGGGGAACACCGGGGAGCTGTTTTTT.

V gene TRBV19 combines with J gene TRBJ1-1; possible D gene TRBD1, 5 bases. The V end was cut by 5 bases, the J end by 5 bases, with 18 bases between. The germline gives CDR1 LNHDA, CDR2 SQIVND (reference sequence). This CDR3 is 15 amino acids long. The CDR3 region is CASSRAWEGWTEAFF. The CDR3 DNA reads TGTGCCAGTAGTCGGGCGTGGGAGGGGTGGACTGAAGCTTTCTTT.

The CDR3 loop is CASSQFGGQVEKLFF. CDR3 DNA: TGCGCCAGCAGCCAATTTGGTGGACAGGTCGAAAAACTGTTTTTT. The chain joins TRBV4-1 to TRBJ1-4, with 7 nucleotides matching TRBD1. From germline, CDR1 is MGHRA and CDR2 YSYEKL. With 2 bases clipped from V and 8 bases from J, the junction kept 8 bases outside the gene matches. The CDR3 runs 15 residues.

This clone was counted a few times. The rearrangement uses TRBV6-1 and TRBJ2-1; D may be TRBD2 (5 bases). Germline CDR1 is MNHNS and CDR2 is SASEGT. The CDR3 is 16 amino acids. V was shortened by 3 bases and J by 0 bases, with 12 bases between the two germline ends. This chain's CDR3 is CASSDQLGSSYNEQFF. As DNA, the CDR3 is TGTGCCAGCAGTGACCAACTGGGGAGCTCCTACAATGAGCAGTTCTTC.

The CDR3 nucleotides are TGTGCCAGTAGTCGCGCGGACAGGATGAACACTGAAGCTTTCTTT. Translating it yields CASSRADRMNTEAFF. The chain is built from TRBV19 and TRBJ1-1; TRBD1 matches 7 bases. The CDR3 runs 15 residues. V gave up 5 bases and J gave up 0 bases; unmatched junction bases: 6. Germline V gene sequence: CDR1 LNHDA, CDR2 SQIVND (reference sequence). Combining the CDR3 with reference TRBV19 and TRBJ1-1 gives the whole variable domain DGGITQSPKYLFRKEGQNVTLSCEQNLNHDAMYWYRQDPGQGLRLIYYSQIVNDFQKGDIAEGYSVSREKKESFPLTVTSAQKNPTAFYLCASSRADRMNTEAFFGQGTRLTVV.

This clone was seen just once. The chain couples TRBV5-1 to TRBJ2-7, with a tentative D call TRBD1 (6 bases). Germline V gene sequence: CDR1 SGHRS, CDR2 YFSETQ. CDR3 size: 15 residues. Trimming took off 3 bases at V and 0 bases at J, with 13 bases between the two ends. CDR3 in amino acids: CASSWTGTNSYEQYF. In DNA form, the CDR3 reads TGCGCCAGCAGCTGGACCGGGACAAACTCCTACGAGCAGTACTTC.

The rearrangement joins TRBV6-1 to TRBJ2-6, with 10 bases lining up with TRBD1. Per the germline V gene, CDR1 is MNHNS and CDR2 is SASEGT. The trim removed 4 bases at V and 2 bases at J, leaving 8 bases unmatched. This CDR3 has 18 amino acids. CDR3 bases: TGTGCCAGCAGTGCGCTAACTGGACAGGGGGCTGGGGCCAACGTCCTGACTTTC. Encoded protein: CASSALTGQGAGANVLTF.

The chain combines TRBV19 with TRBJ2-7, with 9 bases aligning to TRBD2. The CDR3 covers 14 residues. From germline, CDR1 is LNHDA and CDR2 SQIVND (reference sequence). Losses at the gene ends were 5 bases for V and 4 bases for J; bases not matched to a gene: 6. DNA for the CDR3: TGTGCCAGTAGTGGGGCGGGAGGGCCTTACGAGCAGTACTTC. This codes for CASSGAGGPYEQYF.

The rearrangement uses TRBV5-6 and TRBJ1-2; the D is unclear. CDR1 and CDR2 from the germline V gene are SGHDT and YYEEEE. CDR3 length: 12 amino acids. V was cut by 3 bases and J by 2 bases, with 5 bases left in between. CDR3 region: CASSSLNYGYTF. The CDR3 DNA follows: TGTGCCAGCAGCTCCTTAAACTATGGCTACACCTTC.

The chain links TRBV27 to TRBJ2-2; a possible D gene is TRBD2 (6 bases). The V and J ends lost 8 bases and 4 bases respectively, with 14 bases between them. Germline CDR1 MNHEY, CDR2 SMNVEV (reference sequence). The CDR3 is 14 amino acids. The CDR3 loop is CASCRDSITGELFF. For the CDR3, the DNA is TGTGCCAGCTGCCGGGACTCGATCACCGGGGAGCTGTTTTTT.

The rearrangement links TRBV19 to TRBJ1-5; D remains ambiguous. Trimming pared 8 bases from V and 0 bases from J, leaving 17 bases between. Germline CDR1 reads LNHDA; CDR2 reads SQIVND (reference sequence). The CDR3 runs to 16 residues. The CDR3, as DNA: TGTGCCAGTGGATACACGGATGGGTATAGCAATCAGCCCCAGCATTTT. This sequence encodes CASGYTDGYSNQPQHF.

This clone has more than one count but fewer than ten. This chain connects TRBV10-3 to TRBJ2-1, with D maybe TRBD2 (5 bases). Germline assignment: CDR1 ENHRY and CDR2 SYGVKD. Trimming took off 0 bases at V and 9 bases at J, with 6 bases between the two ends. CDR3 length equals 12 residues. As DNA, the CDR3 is TGTGCCATCAGTGAGTCCCGGGGTGAGCAGTTCTTC. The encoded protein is CAISESRGEQFF.

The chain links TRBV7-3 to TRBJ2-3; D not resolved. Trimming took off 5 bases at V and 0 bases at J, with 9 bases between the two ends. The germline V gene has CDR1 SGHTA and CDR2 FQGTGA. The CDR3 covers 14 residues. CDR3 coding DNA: TGTGCCAGCAGCCCTAAGTCTAGCACAGATACGCAGTATTTT. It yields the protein CASSPKSSTDTQYF.

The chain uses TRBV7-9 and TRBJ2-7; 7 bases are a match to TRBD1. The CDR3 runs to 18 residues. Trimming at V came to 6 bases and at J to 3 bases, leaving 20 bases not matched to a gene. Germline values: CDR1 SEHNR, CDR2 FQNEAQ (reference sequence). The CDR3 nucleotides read TGTGCCAGCAGTTCTTACGGGTGGGCAACAGGGGTCTACTACGAGCAGTACTTC. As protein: CASSSYGWATGVYYEQYF.

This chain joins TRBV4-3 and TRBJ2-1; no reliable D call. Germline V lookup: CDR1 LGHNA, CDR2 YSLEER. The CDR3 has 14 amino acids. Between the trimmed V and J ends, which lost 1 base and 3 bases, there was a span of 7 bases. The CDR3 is CASSQVGRYNEQFF. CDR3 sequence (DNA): TGCGCCAGCAGCCAAGTCGGACGCTACAATGAGCAGTTCTTC.

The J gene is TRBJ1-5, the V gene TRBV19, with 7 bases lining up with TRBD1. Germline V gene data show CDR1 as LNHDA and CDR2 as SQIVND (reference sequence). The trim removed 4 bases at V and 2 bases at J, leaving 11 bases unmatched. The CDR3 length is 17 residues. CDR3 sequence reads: CASSTKGASWGNQPQHF. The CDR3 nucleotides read TGTGCCAGTAGTACCAAGGGGGCATCGTGGGGCAATCAGCCCCAGCATTTT.

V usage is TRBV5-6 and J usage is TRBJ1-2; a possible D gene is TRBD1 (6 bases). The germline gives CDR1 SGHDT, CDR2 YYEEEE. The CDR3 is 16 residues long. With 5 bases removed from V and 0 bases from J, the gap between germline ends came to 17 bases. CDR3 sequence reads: CASRRGGLTPNYGYTF. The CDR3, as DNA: TGTGCCAGCAGGCGGGGGGGGCTTACCCCTAACTATGGCTACACCTTC.

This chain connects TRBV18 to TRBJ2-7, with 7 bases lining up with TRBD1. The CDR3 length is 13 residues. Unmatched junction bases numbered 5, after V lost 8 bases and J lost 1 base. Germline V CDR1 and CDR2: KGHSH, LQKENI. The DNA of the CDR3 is TGTGCCAGCCGGACAGGTTCATCCTACGAGCAGTACTTC. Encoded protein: CASRTGSSYEQYF. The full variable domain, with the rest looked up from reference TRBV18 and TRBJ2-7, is NAGVMQNPRHLVRRRGQEARLRCSPMKGHSHVYWYRQLPEEGLKFMVYLQKENIIDESGMPKERFSAEFPKEGPSILRIQQVVRGDSAAYFCASRTGSSYEQYFGPGTRLTVT.

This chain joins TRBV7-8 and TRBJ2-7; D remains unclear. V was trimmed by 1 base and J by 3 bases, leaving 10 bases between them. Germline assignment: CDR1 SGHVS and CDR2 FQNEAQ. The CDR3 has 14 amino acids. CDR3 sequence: CASSLGQIDYEQYF. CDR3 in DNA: TGTGCCAGCAGCTTAGGGCAGATTGACTACGAGCAGTACTTC.

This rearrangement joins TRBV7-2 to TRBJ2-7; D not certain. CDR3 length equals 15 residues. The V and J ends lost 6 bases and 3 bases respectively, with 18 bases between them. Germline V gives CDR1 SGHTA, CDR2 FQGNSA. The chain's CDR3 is CASRDDRRAVYEQYF. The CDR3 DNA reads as TGTGCCAGCAGAGATGACCGCCGGGCGGTCTACGAGCAGTACTTC.

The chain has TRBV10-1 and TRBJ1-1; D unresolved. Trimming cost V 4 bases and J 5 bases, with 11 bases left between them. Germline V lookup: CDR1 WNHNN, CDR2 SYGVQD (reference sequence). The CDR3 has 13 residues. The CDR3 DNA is TGCGCCAGCAGTGTAGGAATGGAAACTGAAGCTTTCTTT. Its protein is CASSVGMETEAFF.